Below, 10 T cell receptor beta chains from the same sample are listed, as sequenced in a study of cytomegalovirus exposure and HLA in healthy donors. PCR was performed using 60 Vbeta and 13 Jbeta primers. The data were produced by immunoSEQ multiplex PCR, yet TCRdb's version contains in-frame clones alone and is incomplete. This sample has approximately 190,000 clones, with roughly 80% found just once. The sample was PBMCs. Receptors were obtained from a man between 40 and 49 years old in good health and CMV-seropositive.

About this clone: One end of the junction varies from germline; a read error may be responsible. The chain links TRBV5-4 to TRBJ2-1; unclear D gene. CDR3 length equals 11 residues. Germline V CDR1 and CDR2: SGHNT, YYREEE (reference sequence). The CDR3 spells CASSLYSERFF. CDR3 in DNA: TGTGCCAGCAGCTTGTATAGTGAGCGGTTCTTC.

The genes are TRBV10-3 and TRBJ2-7; possible D gene TRBD2, 5 bases. Germline values: CDR1 ENHRY, CDR2 SYGVKD. The CDR3 is made up of 15 amino acids. The V gene lost 6 bases and the J gene lost 2 bases, with 17 bases spanning the gap. CDR3 DNA sequence: TGTGCCATCAGCCATGAGACTACAGCCCCCTACGAGCAGTACTTC. Residues: CAISHETTAPYEQYF.

This rearrangement joins TRBV5-4 to TRBJ2-7, with 7 positions matching TRBD2. CDR3 length: 17 residues. The germline CDR1 and CDR2 sequences are SGHNT and YYREEE (reference sequence). After removal of 0 bases from V and 0 bases from J, the junction contained 9 bases not matched to a gene. The CDR3 loop is CASSLAGWGGPSYEQYF. The CDR3 DNA reads TGTGCCAGCAGCTTGGCGGGGTGGGGGGGTCCCTCCTACGAGCAGTACTTC. The complete variable domain, with remaining parts taken from reference TRBV5-4 and TRBJ2-7, reads ETGVTQSPTHLIKTRGQQVTLRCSSQSGHNTVSWYQQALGQGPQFIFQYYREEENGRGNFPPRFSGLQFPNYSSELNVNALELDDSALYLCASSLAGWGGPSYEQYFGPGTRLTVT.

This rearrangement joins TRBV4-2 to TRBJ2-1; 9 nucleotides line up with TRBD2. This CDR3 is built from 18 residues. Germline CDR1 reads LGHNA; CDR2 reads YNFKEQ. J gave up 8 bases and V 3 bases, and 17 bases lay outside the gene matches. The CDR3 bases are TGTGCCAGCAGCCAGAGCGCAGGGGAAGGTAGCGGGAGACATGAGCAGTTCTTC. This codes for CASSQSAGEGSGRHEQFF.

The V call is TRBV7-2, the J call TRBJ1-2; D possibly corresponds to TRBD1 (5 bases). The CDR3 covers 14 residues. From germline, CDR1 is SGHTA and CDR2 FQGNSA. Trimming left V 1 base short and J 7 bases short, with 13 bases between. The CDR3 coding sequence is TGTGCCAGCAGCTTAGGTCGGACATCCTTTGGCTACACCTTC. Residues: CASSLGRTSFGYTF.

The rearrangement joins TRBV6-1 to TRBJ1-1, with a weak D call TRBD1 (5 bases). CDR3 length equals 14 residues. The germline V gene has CDR1 MNHNS and CDR2 SASEGT. The V gene lost 8 bases and the J gene lost 1 base, with 14 bases spanning the gap. The CDR3 is CASGRGWGNTEAFF. The CDR3 DNA reads as TGTGCCAGCGGGAGGGGTTGGGGGAACACTGAAGCTTTCTTT.

The chain has TRBV4-1 and TRBJ2-3; 11 bases map to TRBD2. The V and J ends lost 6 bases and 6 bases, in that order; junction bases with no gene match: 14. CDR1 is MGHRA, CDR2 YSYEKL, per germline. The CDR3 length is 17 residues. The CDR3 loop reads CASRPAHLAGGYDTQYF. CDR3 nucleotide sequence: TGCGCCAGCAGGCCCGCACACCTAGCGGGAGGATATGATACGCAGTATTTT.

The chain is built from TRBV4-1 and TRBJ1-5, with D possibly being TRBD1 (5 bases). Germline V gives CDR1 MGHRA, CDR2 YSYEKL. The V end lost 1 base, the J end lost 8 bases, and 15 bases lay between the germline ends. The CDR3 consists of 15 residues. The CDR3 sequence is CASSQGQGFNEPQHF. In DNA form, the CDR3 reads TGCGCCAGCAGCCAAGGCCAGGGTTTTAACGAGCCCCAGCATTTT.

V and J are TRBV18 and TRBJ2-3; TRBD1 might be the D (5 bases). The CDR3 length is 15 residues. Per germline, CDR1 KGHSH and CDR2 LQKENI. The V and J ends lost 1 base and 2 bases respectively, with 10 bases between them. In DNA, the CDR3 is TGTGCCAGCTCACCACAGGAGACAGCCACAGATACGCAGTATTTT. It specifies CASSPQETATDTQYF.

This sequence joins TRBV5-4 and TRBJ1-6; 8 nucleotides line up with TRBD1. Trimming took 3 bases from V and 7 from J; bases not matched to a gene: 3. Germline V gene data show CDR1 as SGHNT and CDR2 as YYREEE (reference sequence). The CDR3 loop spans 14 amino acids. DNA for the CDR3: TGTGCCAGCAGCTATGACAGGGGCAATTCACCCCTCCACTTT. This sequence encodes CASSYDRGNSPLHF.